This T cell receptor (beta chain) was recovered during a study of blood T cells in healthy people across ages. The V and J ends lost 7 bases and 3 bases respectively, with 12 bases between them. The CDR3 sequence is 13 residues long. Germline loops: CDR1 MNHEY, CDR2 SVGAGI. Next came a second PCR, run for about 7 to 12 cycles, which used a sample-barcoded 5' primer along with a J-beta primer mix. At least 2.5 million CDR3-containing paired-end reads were obtained per sample. TCRdb analysed the 5' RACE reads with MiXCR anew, one entry per CDR3 protein. The table records about 1,000,000 distinct CDR3 sequences, 45% of them present only once. General study results and limits: With age, beta diversity per million T cells declined roughly linearly, significantly by 30 to 40.

Turning to this clonotype: Its target is not known.

V is TRBV6-5 and J is TRBJ1-2; weak D call: TRBD1 (5 bases). The TCR originated in an older woman in good health. The sample consisted of blood. Written as DNA, the CDR3 is TGTGCCAGCAACTCAGGGAGGGACTATGGCTACACCTTC. This encodes CASNSGRDYGYTF.